These 32 T cell receptor beta chains were sequenced from one sample in a study of T cell responses to AZD1222 COVID-19 vaccine. Data came from immunoSEQ multiplex PCR; TCRdb stores just in-frame clones and leaves some out. The sample has approximately 150,000 clones, 90% to 95% seen once. The sample here was peripheral blood, taken 28 days after the second AZD1222 dose. Receptors were obtained from an adult who received the AZD1222 COVID-19 vaccine.

The CDR3 reads CSELTAGEAFF. The CDR3 nucleotides read TGCAGCGAGCTGACAGCTGGCGAAGCTTTCTTT. The chain uses TRBV29-1 and TRBJ1-1; D might be TRBD1 (5 bases). Germline CDR1 is SQVTM and CDR2 is ANQGSEA. The V end was cut by 7 bases, the J end by 8 bases, with 14 bases between. The CDR3 loop spans 11 amino acids.

V is TRBV5-6 and J is TRBJ1-3; TRBD1 is a possible D gene (5 bases). V was cut by 4 bases and J by 9 bases, with 17 bases left in between. CDR1 is SGHDT and CDR2 is YYEEEE in the germline V gene. This CDR3 is built from 14 residues. The CDR3 region has the DNA TGTGCCAGCAGCCTCGGTATCAGGGAAGGCACCATATATTTT. Translating it yields CASSLGIREGTIYF.

The chain has TRBV28 and TRBJ2-1; D might be TRBD1 (6 bases). CDR3 size: 12 residues. Germline V gene data show CDR1 as MDHEN and CDR2 as SYDVKM. V was clipped by 5 bases and J by 14 bases, with 16 bases between them. The CDR3 DNA follows: TGTGCCAGCAGTAAAACAGGGTGGGGGAAGTTCTTC. Protein product: CASSKTGWGKFF.

This chain uses TRBV9 with TRBJ2-2, with D tentatively TRBD2 (6 bases). Trimming pared 0 bases from V and 5 bases from J, leaving 14 bases between. The CDR3 length is 16 residues. Germline CDR1 is SGDLS and CDR2 is YYNGEE. As DNA, the CDR3 is TGTGCCAGCAGCGTAGATGGAGGGGTTGAGACCGGGGAGCTGTTTTTT. This gives the protein CASSVDGGVETGELFF.

The chain couples TRBV5-1 to TRBJ1-5; possibly TRBD1 for D (5 bases). There are 16 residues in the CDR3. The germline CDR1 and CDR2 sequences are SGHRS and YFSETQ. V was shortened by 0 bases and J by 3 bases, with 13 bases between the two germline ends. CDR3 bases: TGCGCCAGCAGCTTGGGGGACGGGGCCCCCAATCAGCCCCAGCATTTT. Translating gives CASSLGDGAPNQPQHF.

The chain has TRBV10-3 and TRBJ1-6; a possible D gene is TRBD1 (5 bases). CDR3 length equals 17 residues. From germline, CDR1 is ENHRY and CDR2 SYGVKD. V lost 4 bases and J lost 0, with 13 bases in between. Written as DNA, the CDR3 is TGTGCCATCAGTGGGGACCCGACAAGCTCCTATAATTCACCCCTCCACTTT. This encodes CAISGDPTSSYNSPLHF.

V and J are TRBV9 and TRBJ2-3; possibly TRBD1 for D (5 bases). CDR1 SGDLS and CDR2 YYNGEE come from the germline V gene. Trimming pared 4 bases from V and 6 bases from J, leaving 15 bases between. This CDR3 contains 14 residues. The CDR3 spells CASSPVVRADTQYF. CDR3 bases: TGTGCCAGCAGCCCTGTAGTCAGGGCCGATACGCAGTATTTT.

The chain uses TRBV6-1 and TRBJ1-6; possibly TRBD1 for D (5 bases). Trimming removed 0 bases at V and 8 bases at J, with 8 bases between. Per germline, CDR1 MNHNS and CDR2 SASEGT. The CDR3 is 14 residues long. The CDR3 is CASSEAGVYSPLHF. In DNA, the CDR3 is TGTGCCAGCAGTGAAGCAGGGGTTTATTCACCCCTCCACTTT.

This clone was seen once. The J gene is TRBJ2-1, the V gene TRBV5-5; D is unclear. The CDR3 extends over 14 amino acids. With 7 bases removed from V and 0 bases from J, the gap between germline ends came to 11 bases. In germline, CDR1 is SGHKS, CDR2 YYEKEE (reference sequence). CDR3 sequence: CASRPQSSYNEQFF. The CDR3 coding sequence is TGTGCCAGCCGACCGCAAAGCTCCTACAATGAGCAGTTCTTC.

This rearrangement joins TRBV2 to TRBJ1-1; D remains unclear. Germline loops: CDR1 SNHLY, CDR2 FYNNEI. Trimming stripped 6 bases from V and 1 base from J, with 9 bases between. CDR3 length: 13 residues. CDR3 sequence reads: CASREWANTEAFF. The CDR3 bases are TGTGCCAGCAGGGAGTGGGCGAACACTGAAGCTTTCTTT.

The chain links TRBV7-3 to TRBJ2-1, with 7 bases that match TRBD2. V lost 5 bases, J lost 7 bases, and 11 bases stayed unmatched. The CDR3 has 15 residues. Germline CDR1 SGHTA, CDR2 FQGTGA. CDR3 sequence reads: CASSPREGIVNEQFF. The CDR3 DNA follows: TGTGCCAGCAGCCCGAGGGAGGGAATCGTAAATGAGCAGTTCTTC.

The rearrangement joins TRBV2 to TRBJ1-2; D remains unclear. The CDR3 length is 12 residues. Trimming pared 10 bases from V and 8 bases from J, leaving 17 bases between. The germline CDR1 and CDR2 sequences are SNHLY and FYNNEI. CDR3 protein: CATSEVIRGYTF. DNA for the CDR3: TGTGCCACCTCGGAGGTCATCAGGGGCTACACCTTC.

This clone was picked up one time. The genes are TRBV4-2 and TRBJ1-4; TRBD1 aligns across 7 bases. The J segment lost 7 bases and the V segment lost 1 base, leaving 6 bases of the junction unmatched. Germline V lookup: CDR1 LGHNA, CDR2 YNFKEQ. This CDR3 region has 15 residues. The CDR3 loop reads CASSQATGIFEKLFF. For the CDR3, the DNA is TGTGCCAGCAGCCAAGCGACAGGGATCTTTGAAAAACTGTTTTTT.

The V call is TRBV3-1 (or the pseudogene TRBV3-2), the J call TRBJ1-1; D is perhaps TRBD1 (6 bases). The germline gives CDR1 LGHDT, CDR2 YNNKEL (reference sequence). Trimming took off 3 bases at V and 3 bases at J, with 14 bases between the two ends. The CDR3 has 15 amino acids. As DNA, the CDR3 is TGTGCCAGCAGCCAGTTTCAGGGGTTGGACACTGAAGCTTTCTTT. Encoded protein: CASSQFQGLDTEAFF.

J is TRBJ1-2 and V is TRBV27; TRBD1 agrees at 7 bases. This CDR3 is built from 15 residues. Germline values: CDR1 MNHEY, CDR2 SMNVEV (reference sequence). V lost 5 bases to trimming and J lost 7 bases; unmatched junction nucleotides: 13. This CDR3 is CASSASQGILGGYTF. The CDR3 bases are TGTGCCAGCAGTGCGTCACAGGGGATTCTAGGTGGCTACACCTTC.

The chain employs TRBV28 and TRBJ1-5, with D maybe TRBD1 (5 bases). The V end was cut by 2 bases, the J end by 2 bases, with 22 bases between. The germline CDR1 and CDR2 sequences are MDHEN and SYDVKM. This CDR3 spans 19 amino acids. This CDR3 reads CASSLDRWGTQDGNQPQHF. Here the CDR3 DNA reads TGTGCCAGCAGTTTAGATCGGTGGGGTACACAGGACGGCAATCAGCCCCAGCATTTT.

This rearrangement joins TRBV28 to TRBJ2-3; 15 bases are shared with TRBD2. The V segment lost 6 bases and the J segment 3 bases; nucleotides outside the gene matches: 7. Germline CDR1 MDHEN, CDR2 SYDVKM. The CDR3 length is 17 residues. The CDR3 DNA follows: TGTGCCAGCAGCTTACCCGGGACTAGCGGGAGGACAGATACGCAGTATTTT. Translation gives CASSLPGTSGRTDTQYF.

The chain has TRBV6-6 and TRBJ1-3; 7 bases are shared with TRBD1. V was clipped by 1 base and J by 2 bases; unmatched bases: 5. Germline V lookup: CDR1 MNHNY, CDR2 SVGAGI (reference sequence). CDR3 length: 16 residues. In nucleotides, the CDR3 is TGTGCCAGCAGTTACTTTGGGACAGCGACTGGAAACACCATATATTTT. Amino acid sequence: CASSYFGTATGNTIYF.

This chain connects TRBV5-1 to TRBJ2-5; D uncertain. The CDR3 loop spans 12 amino acids. The V end lost 6 bases, the J end lost 2 bases, and 8 bases lay between the germline ends. Germline lookup yields CDR1 SGHRS and CDR2 YFSETQ. CDR3 DNA: TGCGCCAGCATTACGCGACAAGAGACCCAGTACTTC. Translated, it gives CASITRQETQYF. Variable domain in full (rest from reference TRBV5-1 and TRBJ2-5): KAGVTQTPRYLIKTRGQQVTLSCSPISGHRSVSWYQQTPGQGLQFLFEYFSETQRNKGNFPGRFSGRQFSNSRSEMNVSTLELGDSALYLCASITRQETQYFGPGTRLLVL.

This sequence joins TRBV4-2 and TRBJ1-6; TRBD1 aligns across 9 bases. CDR1 and CDR2 (germline): LGHNA, YNFKEQ. This CDR3 is 18 amino acids long. Unmatched junction bases numbered 3, after V lost 0 bases and J lost 0 bases. The CDR3 DNA reads as TGTGCCAGCAGCCAAGAACAGGGGGCGACCTCCTATAATTCACCCCTCCACTTT. As protein: CASSQEQGATSYNSPLHF.

The V gene is TRBV4-2, the J gene TRBJ1-1; TRBD1 agrees at 7 bases. Germline CDR1 and CDR2: LGHNA and YNFKEQ. The junction had 3 bases not matched to a gene; V was cut back by 0 bases and J by 2 bases. This CDR3 region has 15 residues. This chain's CDR3 is CASSQEQGGNTEAFF. The CDR3 DNA sequence: TGTGCCAGCAGCCAAGAGCAGGGGGGTAACACTGAAGCTTTCTTT.

The chain employs TRBV7-2 and TRBJ1-5; D might be TRBD1 (5 bases). Germline lookup yields CDR1 SGHTA and CDR2 FQGNSA. The CDR3 spans 15 residues. V shed 2 bases and J shed 3 bases, with 11 bases lying between them. CDR3 DNA sequence: TGTGCCAGCAGCTTACTCGGAGGGACCAATCAGCCCCAGCATTTT. This codes for CASSLLGGTNQPQHF.

The J gene is TRBJ1-1, the V gene TRBV4-1; 9 positions agree with TRBD1. Per germline, CDR1 MGHRA and CDR2 YSYEKL. J lost 4 bases, V lost 0 bases, and 6 bases had no gene match. CDR3 size: 16 residues. This CDR3 reads CASSQDERTGATEAFF. For the CDR3, the DNA is TGCGCCAGCAGCCAAGATGAAAGGACAGGGGCCACTGAAGCTTTCTTT.

V and J are TRBV3-1 (or the pseudogene TRBV3-2) and TRBJ1-1; 7 bases align to TRBD1. The CDR3 extends over 15 amino acids. Germline V CDR1 and CDR2: LGHDT, YNNKEL (reference sequence). J was trimmed by 6 bases and V by 5 bases; bases with no gene match: 12. The CDR3 region has the DNA TGTGCCAGCAGCACGTACAGTCAGGGGGTGGCTGAAGCTTTCTTT. Its translation: CASSTYSQGVAEAFF.

J is TRBJ2-7 and V is TRBV28; D is ambiguous. Germline loops: CDR1 MDHEN, CDR2 SYDVKM. This CDR3 has 13 amino acids. Between the trimmed V and J ends, which lost 7 bases and 2 bases, there was a span of 12 bases. The CDR3: CASTPWSTYEQYF. CDR3 DNA sequence: TGTGCCAGCACCCCCTGGTCGACCTACGAGCAGTACTTC.

This chain uses TRBV13 with TRBJ2-7; D assignment may be TRBD1 or TRBD2 (6 bases each). Germline V gene sequence: CDR1 PRHDT, CDR2 FYEKMQ (reference sequence). V dropped 5 bases and J dropped 2 bases, with 13 bases sitting between them. The CDR3 consists of 14 residues. CDR3 DNA sequence: TGTGCCAGCAGCCTGGGACGGGGGCCCTACGAGCAGTACTTC. It encodes CASSLGRGPYEQYF.

This clone was detected a few times. This chain connects TRBV13 to TRBJ2-7; the D is unclear. The V end was cut by 5 bases, the J end by 0 bases, with 2 bases between. The CDR3 contains 11 residues. Germline CDR1 is PRHDT and CDR2 is FYEKMQ (reference sequence). CDR3 sequence (DNA): TGTGCCAGCAGCATCTCCTACGAGCAGTACTTC. Translated: CASSISYEQYF.

The chain uses TRBV7-9 and TRBJ1-2, with a possible D match to TRBD1 (5 bases). Deletions cut 5 bases from V and 2 bases from J, with 12 bases between. The CDR3 loop spans 14 amino acids. Germline loops: CDR1 SEHNR, CDR2 FQNEAQ (reference sequence). The CDR3 reads CASSPGLQNYGYTF. CDR3 in DNA: TGTGCCAGCAGCCCGGGGCTACAAAACTATGGCTACACCTTC.

The rearrangement joins TRBV10-3 to TRBJ2-5; a weak D match, TRBD2 (6 bases). V lost 4 bases to trimming and J lost 1 base, with 13 bases between them. Germline CDR1 is ENHRY and CDR2 is SYGVKD. This CDR3 contains 15 residues. CDR3 coding DNA: TGTGCCATCAGTGCTACTAGCCTACCCCAAGAGACCCAGTACTTC. Translating it yields CAISATSLPQETQYF.

This sequence joins TRBV27 and TRBJ2-7, with TRBD2 as a possible D gene (6 bases). Trimming took off 8 bases at V and 3 bases at J, with 14 bases between the two ends. Germline lookup yields CDR1 MNHEY and CDR2 SMNVEV (reference sequence). The CDR3 runs 13 residues. The CDR3 bases are TGTGCCAGCGGGGCTCTGGGGGGCTACGAGCAGTACTTC. Amino acids: CASGALGGYEQYF.

The CDR3: CASSFRGLAGGPSTDTQYF. In DNA form, the CDR3 reads TGCGCCAGCAGCTTCCGAGGACTAGCGGGGGGACCCAGCACAGATACGCAGTATTTT. This chain joins TRBV5-1 and TRBJ2-3, with 14 bases identical to TRBD2. Per the germline V gene, CDR1 is SGHRS and CDR2 is YFSETQ. CDR3 length: 19 residues. V lost 2 bases and J lost 0; bases outside the gene matches: 8.

Turning to this clone: Other DNA sequences from this sample encode an identical CDR3 as well. The chain combines TRBV18 with TRBJ2-5; a weak D match, TRBD1 (6 bases). The CDR3 is made up of 13 amino acids. Germline CDR1 is KGHSH and CDR2 is LQKENI. V gave up 5 bases and J gave up 2 bases, with 9 bases separating them. This CDR3 is CASSRQVQETQYF. The CDR3 DNA sequence: TGTGCCAGCTCAAGACAGGTTCAAGAGACCCAGTACTTC.